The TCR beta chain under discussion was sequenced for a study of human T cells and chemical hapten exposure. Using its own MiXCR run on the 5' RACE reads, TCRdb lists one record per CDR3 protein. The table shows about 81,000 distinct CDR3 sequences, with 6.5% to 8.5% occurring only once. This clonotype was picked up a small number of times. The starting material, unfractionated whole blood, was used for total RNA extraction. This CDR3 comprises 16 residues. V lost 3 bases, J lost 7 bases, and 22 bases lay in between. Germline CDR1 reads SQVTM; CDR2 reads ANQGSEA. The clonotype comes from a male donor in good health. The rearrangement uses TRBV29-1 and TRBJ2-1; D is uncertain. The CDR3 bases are TGCAGCGTTGATCCCCGGGCCACTCTACTCGGGAATGAGCAGTTCTTC. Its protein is CSVDPRATLLGNEQFF.